This TCR beta chain was profiled in a study of control samples from healthy donors and cancer patients. The data were produced by immunoSEQ multiplex PCR, yet TCRdb's version contains in-frame clones alone and is incomplete. The data hold fewer than 300,000 clones, with roughly 80% observed a single time. The CDR3 has 14 residues. Between the trimmed V and J ends, which lost 5 bases and 3 bases, there was a span of 11 bases. Germline CDR1 reads SGHTA; CDR2 reads FQGTGA. This clonotype was sampled from a woman aged 55-70 years with lung cancer. What was sequenced was PBMCs. V gene TRBV7-3 combines with J gene TRBJ1-5; D gene uncertain. Here the CDR3 DNA reads TGTGCCAGCAGCCCAAGTGGCCTCAATCAGCCCCAGCATTTT. Translation: CASSPSGLNQPQHF.